Each of the 19 T cell receptor beta chains below was sequenced from the same sample in a study of blood T cell repertoires in COVID-19 (dated by TCRdb to about 2020). The receptor library was made with the immunoSEQ multiplex PCR assay. This immuneACCESS table, as held by TCRdb, lists in-frame sequences with V and J called but not all clones. Of the missing ones, under half trace to an unresolved V gene in checked studies; the others have no known cause. The sample has over 120,000 clones on record, 70% to 90% of them singletons. The ten largest make up about 2.6% of the sample. Sequencing used peripheral blood. These receptors all stem from a human donor with acute or convalescent COVID-19. The donor label of this sample is uncertain.

The CDR3 here is CASSPGRGQTDTQYF. The CDR3 DNA is TGTGCCAGCAGCCCGGGCCGGGGACAGACAGATACGCAGTATTTT. The rearrangement joins TRBV5-4 to TRBJ2-3; 7 nucleotides line up with TRBD1. The V segment lost 4 bases and the J segment 3 bases; nucleotides outside the gene matches: 8. CDR3 size: 15 residues. Germline V lookup: CDR1 SGHNT, CDR2 YYREEE (reference sequence).

This chain links TRBV11-1 with TRBJ1-1; TRBD1 aligns across 7 bases. The CDR3 covers 13 residues. Losses at the gene ends were 5 bases for V and 5 bases for J; bases not matched to a gene: 5. The germline CDR1 and CDR2 sequences are SGHAT and FQDESV (reference sequence). This chain's CDR3 is CASSRQQGTEAFF. The CDR3 nucleotides are TGTGCCAGCAGCCGTCAACAGGGGACTGAAGCTTTCTTT.

V usage is TRBV7-3 and J usage is TRBJ2-3; D perhaps matches TRBD2 (5 bases). CDR3 length: 14 residues. V lost 8 bases and J 1 base, leaving 13 bases between the germline ends. CDR1 is SGHTA and CDR2 is FQGTGA in the germline V gene. The CDR3 reads CASRLALGTDTQYF. CDR3 DNA sequence: TGTGCCAGCCGGCTAGCTCTCGGCACAGATACGCAGTATTTT.

J is TRBJ1-4 and V is TRBV19, with D possibly matching TRBD1 (6 bases). Germline CDR1 and CDR2: LNHDA and SQIVND (reference sequence). The V and J ends lost 2 bases and 7 bases respectively, with 14 bases between them. The CDR3 is made up of 15 amino acids. CDR3 in amino acids: CASSIMGGRPEKLFF. The CDR3 coding sequence is TGTGCCAGTAGTATAATGGGGGGGCGACCTGAAAAACTGTTTTTT.

CDR3 DNA sequence: TGTGCCAGCAGTCCAGGACAGGGCTACACTGAAGCTTTCTTT. It yields the protein CASSPGQGYTEAFF. The chain employs TRBV7-8 and TRBJ1-1, with TRBD1 identical over 8 bases. Germline V gene data show CDR1 as SGHVS and CDR2 as FQNEAQ. Unmatched junction bases numbered 6, after V lost 6 bases and J lost 3 bases. The CDR3 loop spans 14 amino acids.

The rearrangement links TRBV4-1 to TRBJ2-7; TRBD1 is a possible D gene (5 bases). The CDR3 is 16 amino acids. The V gene's germline CDR1 is MGHRA and CDR2 YSYEKL. Trimming left V 2 bases short and J 0 bases short, with 14 bases between. In DNA, the CDR3 is TGCGCCAGCAGCCAAACAGGTGACCTCTCCTCCTACGAGCAGTACTTC. Its translation: CASSQTGDLSSYEQYF.

V usage is TRBV4-3 and J usage is TRBJ2-4, with D tentatively TRBD2 (6 bases). This CDR3 contains 17 residues. V lost 0 bases to trimming and J lost 0 bases, with 12 bases between them. CDR1 is LGHNA and CDR2 is YSLEER in the germline V gene. CDR3 sequence (DNA): TGCGCCAGCAGCCAAGATCCGGGGGTCCTAGCCAAAAACATTCAGTACTTC. This translates into CASSQDPGVLAKNIQYF.

The chain uses TRBV5-8 and TRBJ1-4; a possible D gene is TRBD1 (6 bases). The length of the CDR3 is 16 residues. The germline V gene has CDR1 SGHTS and CDR2 YDEGEE. The V gene lost 4 bases and the J gene lost 5 bases, with 18 bases spanning the gap. CDR3 sequence reads: CASSPIRGGGNEKLFF. CDR3 DNA sequence: TGTGCCAGCAGCCCTATAAGGGGAGGGGGAAATGAAAAACTGTTTTTT.

V and J are TRBV7-2 and TRBJ2-5; 8 positions agree with TRBD2. The CDR3 is made up of 16 amino acids. Unmatched junction bases numbered 11, after V lost 5 bases and J lost 3 bases. Germline-derived CDR1 and CDR2 are SGHTA and FQGNSA. The CDR3 sequence: CASSPRLAGREETQYF. The CDR3 region has the DNA TGTGCCAGCAGCCCGAGATTAGCGGGGAGGGAAGAGACCCAGTACTTC.

V is TRBV30 and J is TRBJ1-2; TRBD1 is a possible D gene (6 bases). Germline CDR1 reads GTSNPN; CDR2 reads SVGIG (reference sequence). This CDR3 has 14 residues. V lost 5 bases to trimming and J lost 0 bases, with 13 bases between them. The CDR3 is CAWGLQGSNYGYTF. The CDR3, as DNA: TGTGCCTGGGGTTTACAGGGCTCTAACTATGGCTACACCTTC. Drawing the rest from reference TRBV30 and TRBJ1-2, the complete variable domain is SQTIHQWPATLVQPVGSPLSLECTVEGTSNPNLYWYRQAAGRGLQLLFYSVGIGQISSEVPQNLSASRPQDRQFILSSKKLLLSDSGFYLCAWGLQGSNYGYTFGSGTRLTVV.

This clone occurred once. The rearrangement uses TRBV7-9 and TRBJ1-4; 7 positions match TRBD1. Trimming removed 5 bases from V and 0 bases from J; junction bases left unmatched: 9. The CDR3 totals 17 residues. Germline-derived CDR1 and CDR2 are SEHNR and FQNEAQ (reference sequence). The CDR3 here is CASSPNRGSATNEKLFF. The CDR3 coding sequence is TGTGCCAGCAGCCCGAACAGGGGATCGGCAACTAATGAAAAACTGTTTTTT.

The J gene is TRBJ1-5, the V gene TRBV9; D uncertain. Trimming removed 3 bases from V and 2 bases from J, with 9 bases in between. The CDR3 has 14 residues. The V gene's germline CDR1 is SGDLS and CDR2 YYNGEE. DNA of the CDR3: TGTGCCAGCAGCGCCCACGGGGGCAATCAGCCCCAGCATTTT. Amino acids: CASSAHGGNQPQHF.

The CDR3: CASRAGAYEKLFF. In DNA form, the CDR3 reads TGTGCCAGCAGGGCAGGGGCGTATGAAAAACTGTTTTTT. V is TRBV7-9 and J is TRBJ1-4; D possibly corresponds to TRBD1 (6 bases). CDR1 and CDR2 (germline): SEHNR, FQNEAQ (reference sequence). With 6 bases removed from V and 6 bases from J, the gap between germline ends came to 11 bases. This CDR3 is built from 13 residues.

The chain uses TRBV20-1 and TRBJ1-4, with 7 bases aligning to TRBD1. CDR3 length: 16 amino acids. CDR1 is DFQATT, CDR2 SNEGSKA, per germline (reference sequence). V lost 3 bases to trimming and J lost 0 bases; unmatched junction nucleotides: 7. The CDR3 DNA follows: TGCAGTGCTAGTCCGGCAGGGGGAGCAACTAATGAAAAACTGTTTTTT. Encoded protein: CSASPAGGATNEKLFF.

This clone is a singleton in its sample. The chain carries TRBV19 and TRBJ1-1; D ambiguous. CDR1 and CDR2 (germline): LNHDA, SQIVND (reference sequence). This CDR3 contains 12 residues. Between the trimmed V and J ends, which lost 4 bases and 5 bases, there was a span of 8 bases. The CDR3 reads CASSNEVTEAFF. The CDR3 DNA reads as TGTGCCAGTAGTAACGAGGTTACTGAAGCTTTCTTT.

The chain has TRBV28 and TRBJ1-3; tentative D call: TRBD1 (6 bases). Trimming took off 5 bases at V and 6 bases at J, with 8 bases between the two ends. This CDR3 is 12 amino acids long. Germline assignment: CDR1 MDHEN and CDR2 SYDVKM. The CDR3 loop is CASSPGENTIYF. CDR3 DNA sequence: TGTGCCAGCAGTCCAGGGGAAAACACCATATATTTT.

The V gene is TRBV28, the J gene TRBJ1-3; TRBD1 matches 7 bases. Germline values: CDR1 MDHEN, CDR2 SYDVKM. The ends lost 2 bases at V and 2 bases at J; junction bases unmatched: 3. The CDR3 has 15 amino acids. DNA for the CDR3: TGTGCCAGCAGTTTACCAGGGGGTCCTGGAAACACCATATATTTT. Translation: CASSLPGGPGNTIYF.

The chain has TRBV3-1 (or the pseudogene TRBV3-2) and TRBJ1-5; the match to TRBD1 covers 12 bases. The CDR3 is made up of 15 amino acids. Looked up from germline, CDR1 is LGHDT and CDR2 is YNNKEL (reference sequence). Trimming took 4 bases from V and 5 from J; bases not matched to a gene: 3. For the CDR3, the DNA is TGTGCCAGCAGCCCCGGGACAGGGGGCGATCAGCCCCAGCATTTT. Protein: CASSPGTGGDQPQHF.

The CDR3 DNA reads as TGTGCCAGTAGTATAGGGACAGGGGGCTTATGGGAGACCCAGTACTTC. Its translation: CASSIGTGGLWETQYF. J is TRBJ2-5 and V is TRBV19; 11 bases match TRBD1. Germline assignment: CDR1 LNHDA and CDR2 SQIVND (reference sequence). The V and J ends lost 1 base and 5 bases, in that order; junction bases with no gene match: 6. The CDR3 has 16 residues. The whole variable domain, filled in from reference TRBV19 and TRBJ2-5, reads DGGITQSPKYLFRKEGQNVTLSCEQNLNHDAMYWYRQDPGQGLRLIYYSQIVNDFQKGDIAEGYSVSREKKESFPLTVTSAQKNPTAFYLCASSIGTGGLWETQYFGPGTRLLVL.